This T cell receptor (beta chain) was retrieved from a study of Ad26.COV2.S vaccination and SARS-CoV-2 variants. For the study at large: Each vaccinee took Ad26.COV2.S intramuscularly, once or twice 56 days apart. The study, taken as a whole, reports: Substantial breadth was reportedly displayed by spike-specific CD8+ and CD4+ T cell responses after vaccination.

Worth noting for this clone: Its target is not known.

Treatment described: about 20 received Ad26.COV2.S at low or high dose, single or two shots; 5 received placebo; per-sample allocation not given. On day 63 after the first injection, vaccine and placebo recipients gave samples. Using immunoSEQ multiplex PCR, the repertoire was profiled, and TCRdb retains in-frame clones only, with some absent. The table includes about 350,000 clones, about 85% detected once. The CDR3 is 16 residues long. Germline CDR1 SGHDN, CDR2 FVKESK. V shed 4 bases and J 5 bases; nucleotides not matched to a gene: 10. This TCR was sampled from a person aged 18 to 65 who received the Ad26.COV2.S COVID-19 vaccine or a placebo. The material was peripheral blood, obtained in a trial of Ad26.COV2.S vaccine versus placebo. The J gene is TRBJ2-2, the V gene TRBV14; TRBD1 agrees at 7 bases. CDR3 amino acids: CASSPKGDSWTGELFF. In DNA form, the CDR3 reads TGTGCCAGCAGCCCCAAGGGGGACAGTTGGACCGGGGAGCTGTTTTTT. The full variable domain, in which reference TRBV14 and TRBJ2-2 provide the parts outside the CDR3, is EAGVTQFPSHSVIEKGQTVTLRCDPISGHDNLYWYRRVMGKEIKFLLHFVKESKQDESGMPNNRFLAERTGGTYSTLKVQPAELEDSGVYFCASSPKGDSWTGELFFGEGSRLTVL.